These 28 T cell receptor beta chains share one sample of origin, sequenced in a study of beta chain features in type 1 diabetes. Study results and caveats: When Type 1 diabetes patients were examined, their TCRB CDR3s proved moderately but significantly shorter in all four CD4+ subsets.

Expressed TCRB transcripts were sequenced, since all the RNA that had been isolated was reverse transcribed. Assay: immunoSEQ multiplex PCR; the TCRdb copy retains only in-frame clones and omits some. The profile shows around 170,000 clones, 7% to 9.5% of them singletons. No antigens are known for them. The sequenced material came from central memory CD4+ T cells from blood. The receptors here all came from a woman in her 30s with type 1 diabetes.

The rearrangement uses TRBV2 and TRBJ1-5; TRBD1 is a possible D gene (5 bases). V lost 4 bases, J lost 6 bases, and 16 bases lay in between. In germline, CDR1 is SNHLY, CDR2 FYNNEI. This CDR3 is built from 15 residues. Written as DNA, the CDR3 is TGTGCCAGCAGTGTCCTCCAGGGTAGAAGTCAGCCCCAGCATTTT. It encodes CASSVLQGRSQPQHF.

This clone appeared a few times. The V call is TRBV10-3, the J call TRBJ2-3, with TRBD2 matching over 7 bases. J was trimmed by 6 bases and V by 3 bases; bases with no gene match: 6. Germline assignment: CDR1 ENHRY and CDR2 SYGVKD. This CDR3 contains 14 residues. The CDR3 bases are TGTGCCATCAGTGATGCGGGAGTGTTGGATACGCAGTATTTT. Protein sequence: CAISDAGVLDTQYF.

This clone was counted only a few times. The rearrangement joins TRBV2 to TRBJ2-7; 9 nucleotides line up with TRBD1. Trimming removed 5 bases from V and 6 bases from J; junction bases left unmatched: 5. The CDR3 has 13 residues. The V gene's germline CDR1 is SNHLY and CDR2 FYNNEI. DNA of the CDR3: TGTGCCAGCAGTAGGGACAGGGTCTCCGAGCAGTACTTC. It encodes CASSRDRVSEQYF.

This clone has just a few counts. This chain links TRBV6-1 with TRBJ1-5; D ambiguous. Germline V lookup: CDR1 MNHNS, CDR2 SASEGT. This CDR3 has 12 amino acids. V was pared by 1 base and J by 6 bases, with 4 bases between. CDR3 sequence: CASSEGGQPQHF. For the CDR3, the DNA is TGTGCCAGCAGTGAAGGCGGTCAGCCCCAGCATTTT.

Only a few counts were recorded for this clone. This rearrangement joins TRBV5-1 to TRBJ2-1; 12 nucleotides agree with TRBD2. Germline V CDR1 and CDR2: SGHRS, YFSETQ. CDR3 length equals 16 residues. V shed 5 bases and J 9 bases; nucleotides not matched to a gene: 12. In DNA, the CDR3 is TGCGCCAGCAGGCCTCCGGGACTAGCGGGTCCGGGTGAGCAGTTCTTC. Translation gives CASRPPGLAGPGEQFF.

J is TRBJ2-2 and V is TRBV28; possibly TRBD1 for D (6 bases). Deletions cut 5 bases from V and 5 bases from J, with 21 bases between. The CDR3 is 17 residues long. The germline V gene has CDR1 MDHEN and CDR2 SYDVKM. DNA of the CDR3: TGTGCCAGCAGTCCCTGGGGCAGGGGACGTTTGACCGGGGAGCTGTTTTTT. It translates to CASSPWGRGRLTGELFF.

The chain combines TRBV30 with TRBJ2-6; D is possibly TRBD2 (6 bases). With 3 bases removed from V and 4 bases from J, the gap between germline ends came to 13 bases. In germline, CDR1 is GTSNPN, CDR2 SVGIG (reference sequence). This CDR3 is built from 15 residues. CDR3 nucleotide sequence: TGTGCCTGGAGGCCTGGAGGGTCAGGGGCCAACGTCCTGACTTTC. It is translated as CAWRPGGSGANVLTF. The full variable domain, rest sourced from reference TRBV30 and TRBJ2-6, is SQTIHQWPATLVQPVGSPLSLECTVEGTSNPNLYWYRQAAGRGLQLLFYSVGIGQISSEVPQNLSASRPQDRQFILSSKKLLLSDSGFYLCAWRPGGSGANVLTFGAGSRLTVL.

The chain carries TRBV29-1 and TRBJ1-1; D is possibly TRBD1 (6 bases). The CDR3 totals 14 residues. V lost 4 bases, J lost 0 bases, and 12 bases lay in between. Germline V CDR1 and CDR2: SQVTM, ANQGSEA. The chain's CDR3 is CSVGGLEMNTEAFF. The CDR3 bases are TGCAGCGTTGGGGGGCTGGAGATGAACACTGAAGCTTTCTTT.

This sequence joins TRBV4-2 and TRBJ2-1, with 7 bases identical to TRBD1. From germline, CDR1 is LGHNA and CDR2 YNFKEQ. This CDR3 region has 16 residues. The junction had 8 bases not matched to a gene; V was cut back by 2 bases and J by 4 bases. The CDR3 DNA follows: TGTGCCAGCAGCCAACCGACAGGGCTGGGATACAATGAGCAGTTCTTC. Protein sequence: CASSQPTGLGYNEQFF.

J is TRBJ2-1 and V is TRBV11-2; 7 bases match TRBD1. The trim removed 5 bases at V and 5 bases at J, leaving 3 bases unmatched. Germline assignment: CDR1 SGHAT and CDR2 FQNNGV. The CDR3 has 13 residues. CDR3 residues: CASSVGQDNEQFF. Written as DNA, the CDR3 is TGTGCCAGCAGCGTAGGACAGGACAATGAGCAGTTCTTC.

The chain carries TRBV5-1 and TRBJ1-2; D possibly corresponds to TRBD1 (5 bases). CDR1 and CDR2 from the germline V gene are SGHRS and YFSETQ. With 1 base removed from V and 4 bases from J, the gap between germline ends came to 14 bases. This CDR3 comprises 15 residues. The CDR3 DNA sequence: TGCGCCAGCAGCTTGTCGGGGGAAGCGACCTATGGCTACACCTTC. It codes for CASSLSGEATYGYTF.

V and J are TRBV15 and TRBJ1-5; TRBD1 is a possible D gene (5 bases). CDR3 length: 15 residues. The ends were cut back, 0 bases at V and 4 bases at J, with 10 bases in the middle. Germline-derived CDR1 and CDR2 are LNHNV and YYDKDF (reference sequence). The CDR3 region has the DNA TGTGCCACCAGCAGAGATGCGGCAGGGAATCAGCCCCAGCATTTT. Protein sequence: CATSRDAAGNQPQHF.

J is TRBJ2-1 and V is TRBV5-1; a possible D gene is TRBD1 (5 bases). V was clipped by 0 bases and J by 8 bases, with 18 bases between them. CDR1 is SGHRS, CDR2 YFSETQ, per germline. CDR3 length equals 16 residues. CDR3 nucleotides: TGCGCCAGCAGCTTGGAACCGGTGGCAGGGCTCTATGAGCAGTTCTTC. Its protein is CASSLEPVAGLYEQFF.

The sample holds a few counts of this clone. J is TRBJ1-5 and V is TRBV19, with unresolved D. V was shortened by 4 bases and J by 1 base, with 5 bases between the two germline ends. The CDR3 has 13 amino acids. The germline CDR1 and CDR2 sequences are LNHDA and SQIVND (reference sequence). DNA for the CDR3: TGTGCCAGTAGTAGCAGGAGCAATCAGCCCCAGCATTTT. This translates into CASSSRSNQPQHF.

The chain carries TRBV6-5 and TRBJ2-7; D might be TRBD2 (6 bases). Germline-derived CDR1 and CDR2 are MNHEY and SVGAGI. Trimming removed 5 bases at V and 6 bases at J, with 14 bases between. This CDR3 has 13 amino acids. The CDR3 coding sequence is TGTGCCAGCAGTGAAAACTTTAGCGGCGAGCAGTACTTC. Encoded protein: CASSENFSGEQYF.

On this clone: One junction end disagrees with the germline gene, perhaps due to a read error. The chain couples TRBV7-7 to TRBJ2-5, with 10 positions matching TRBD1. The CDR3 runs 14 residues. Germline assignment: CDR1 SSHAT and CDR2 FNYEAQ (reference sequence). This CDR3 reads CASSPGTGEETQYF. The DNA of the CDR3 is TGTGCTAGCAGCCCAGGGACAGGGGAAGAGACCCAGTACTTC.

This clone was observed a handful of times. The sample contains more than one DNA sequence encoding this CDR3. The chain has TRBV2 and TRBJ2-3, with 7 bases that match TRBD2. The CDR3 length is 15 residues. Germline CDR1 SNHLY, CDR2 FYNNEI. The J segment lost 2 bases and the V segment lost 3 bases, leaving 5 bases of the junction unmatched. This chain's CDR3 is CASSDGTSATDTQYF. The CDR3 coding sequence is TGTGCCAGCAGTGACGGCACTAGCGCCACAGATACGCAGTATTTT. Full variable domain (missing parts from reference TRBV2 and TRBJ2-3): EPEVTQTPSHQVTQMGQEVILRCVPISNHLYFYWYRQILGQKVEFLVSFYNNEISEKSEIFDDQFSVERPDGSNFTLKIRSTKLEDSAMYFCASSDGTSATDTQYFGPGTRLTVL.

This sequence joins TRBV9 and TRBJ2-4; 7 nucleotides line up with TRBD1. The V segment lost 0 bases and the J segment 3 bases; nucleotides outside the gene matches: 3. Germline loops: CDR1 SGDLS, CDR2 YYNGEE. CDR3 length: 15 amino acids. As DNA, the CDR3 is TGTGCCAGCAGCGTAGATGGGACAGTCAAAAACATTCAGTACTTC. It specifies CASSVDGTVKNIQYF.

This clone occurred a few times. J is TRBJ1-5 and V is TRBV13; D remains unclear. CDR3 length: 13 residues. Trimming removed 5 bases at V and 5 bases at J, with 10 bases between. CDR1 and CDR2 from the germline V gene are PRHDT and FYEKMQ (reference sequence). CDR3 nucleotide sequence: TGTGCCAGCAGCAAAGGAGGTGATCAGCCCCAGCATTTT. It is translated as CASSKGGDQPQHF.

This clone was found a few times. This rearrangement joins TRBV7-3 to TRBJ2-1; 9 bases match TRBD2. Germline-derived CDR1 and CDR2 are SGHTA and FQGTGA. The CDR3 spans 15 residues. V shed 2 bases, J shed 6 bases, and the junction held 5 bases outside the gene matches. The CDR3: CASSLGTSPSNEQFF. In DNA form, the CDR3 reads TGTGCCAGCAGCTTAGGGACTAGCCCTAGCAATGAGCAGTTCTTC.

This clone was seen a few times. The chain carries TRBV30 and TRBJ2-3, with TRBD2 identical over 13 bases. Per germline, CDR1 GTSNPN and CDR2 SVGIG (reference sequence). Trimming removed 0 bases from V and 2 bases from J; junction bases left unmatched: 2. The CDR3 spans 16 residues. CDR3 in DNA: TGTGCCTGGAGTGTAGGGACTAGCGGGAACACAGATACGCAGTATTTT. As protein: CAWSVGTSGNTDTQYF.

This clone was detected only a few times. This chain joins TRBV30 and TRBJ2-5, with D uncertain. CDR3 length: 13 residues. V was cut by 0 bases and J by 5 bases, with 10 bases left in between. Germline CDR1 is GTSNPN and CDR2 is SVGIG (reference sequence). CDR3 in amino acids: CAWSVLTSETQYF. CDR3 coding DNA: TGTGCCTGGAGTGTCCTAACGAGCGAGACCCAGTACTTC.

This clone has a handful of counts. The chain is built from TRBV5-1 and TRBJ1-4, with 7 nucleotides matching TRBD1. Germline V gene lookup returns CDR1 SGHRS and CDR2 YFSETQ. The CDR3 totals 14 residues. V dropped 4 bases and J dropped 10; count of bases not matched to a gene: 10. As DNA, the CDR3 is TGCGCCAGCAGCCCGGTACAGGGGTTCGGAAAACTGTTTTTT. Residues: CASSPVQGFGKLFF.

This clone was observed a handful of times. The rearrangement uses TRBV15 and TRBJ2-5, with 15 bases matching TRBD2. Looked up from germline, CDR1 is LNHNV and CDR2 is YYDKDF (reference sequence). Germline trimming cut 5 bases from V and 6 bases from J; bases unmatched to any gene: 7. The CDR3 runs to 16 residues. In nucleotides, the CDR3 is TGTGCCACCAGCGCTGGGACTAGCGGGAGGTTAAAGACCCAGTACTTC. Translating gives CATSAGTSGRLKTQYF. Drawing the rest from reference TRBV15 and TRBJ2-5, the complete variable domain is DAMVIQNPRYQVTQFGKPVTLSCSQTLNHNVMYWYQQKSSQAPKLLFHYYDKDFNNEADTPDNFQSRRPNTSFCFLDIRSPGLGDTAMYLCATSAGTSGRLKTQYFGPGTRLLVL.

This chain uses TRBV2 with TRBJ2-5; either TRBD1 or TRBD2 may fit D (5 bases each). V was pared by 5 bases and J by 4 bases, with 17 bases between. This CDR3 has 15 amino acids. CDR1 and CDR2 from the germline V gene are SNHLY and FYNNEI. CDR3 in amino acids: CASSQGVSEVETQYF. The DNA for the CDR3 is TGTGCCAGCAGTCAAGGGGTATCGGAGGTAGAGACCCAGTACTTC.

The CDR3 nucleotides are TGTGCCAGCAGCTCTAGGGACAGGGGGCGCGTAGCTTTCTTT. Amino acid sequence: CASSSRDRGRVAFF. The chain recombines TRBV5-4 with TRBJ1-1; TRBD1 agrees at 12 bases. From germline, CDR1 is SGHNT and CDR2 YYREEE (reference sequence). The junction had 7 bases not matched to a gene; V was cut back by 3 bases and J by 10 bases. The CDR3 covers 14 residues.

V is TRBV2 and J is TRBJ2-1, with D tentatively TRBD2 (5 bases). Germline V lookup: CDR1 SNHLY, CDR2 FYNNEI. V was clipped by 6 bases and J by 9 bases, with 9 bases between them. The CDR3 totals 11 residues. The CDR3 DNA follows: TGTGCCAGCAGAGGACTTGCTGAGCAGTTCTTC. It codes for CASRGLAEQFF.

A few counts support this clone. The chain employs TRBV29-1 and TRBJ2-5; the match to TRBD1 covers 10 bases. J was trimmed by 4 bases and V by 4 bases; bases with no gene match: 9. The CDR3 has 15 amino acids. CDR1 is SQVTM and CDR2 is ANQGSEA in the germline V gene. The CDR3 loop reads CSVAWGQGIAETQYF. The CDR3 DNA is TGCAGCGTTGCGTGGGGACAGGGGATTGCAGAGACCCAGTACTTC.